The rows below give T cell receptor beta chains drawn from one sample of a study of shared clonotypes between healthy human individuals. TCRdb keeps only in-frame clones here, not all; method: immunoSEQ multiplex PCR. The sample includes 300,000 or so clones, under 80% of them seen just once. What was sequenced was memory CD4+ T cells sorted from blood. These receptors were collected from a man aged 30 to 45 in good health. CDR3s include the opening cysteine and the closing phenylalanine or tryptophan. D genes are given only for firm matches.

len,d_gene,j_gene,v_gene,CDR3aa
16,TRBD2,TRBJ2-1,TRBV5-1,CASSESLGLALNEQFF
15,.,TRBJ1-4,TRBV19,CASSPGGGPNEKLFF
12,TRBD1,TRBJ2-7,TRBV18,CASSPTGDEQYF
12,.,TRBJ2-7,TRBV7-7,CASSPLTYEQYF
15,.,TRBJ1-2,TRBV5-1,CASSLVSGLGYGYTF
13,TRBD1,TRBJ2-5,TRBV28,CASRSGQGGTQYF
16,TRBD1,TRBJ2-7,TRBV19,CASSTHLNRGQYEQYF
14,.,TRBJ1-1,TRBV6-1,CASSEGGRSTEAFF
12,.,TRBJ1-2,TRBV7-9,CASSFNRAGYTF
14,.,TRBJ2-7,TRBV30,CAWSVPSGFGEQYF
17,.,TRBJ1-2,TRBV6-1,CASSGAAGTNIFYGYTF
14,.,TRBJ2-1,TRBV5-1,CASSTRLPGTEQFF
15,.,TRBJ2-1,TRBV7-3,CASSLRGQNYNEQFF
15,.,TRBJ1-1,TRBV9,CASSVAGFLNTEAFF
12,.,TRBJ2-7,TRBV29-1,CSVDGPSDEQYF
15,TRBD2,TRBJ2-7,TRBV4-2,CASSQVASGNYEQYF
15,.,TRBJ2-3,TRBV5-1,CASSLSGQSTDTQYF
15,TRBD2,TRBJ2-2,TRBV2,CASPAGTMNTGELFF
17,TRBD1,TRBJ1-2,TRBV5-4,CASSLAGTGGSIHGYTF
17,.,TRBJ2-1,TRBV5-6,CASSLGTRRFSYNEQFF
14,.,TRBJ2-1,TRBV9,CASTSRGGNNEQFF
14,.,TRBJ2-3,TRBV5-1,CASSFLESTDTQYF
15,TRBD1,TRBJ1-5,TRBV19,CASSGQVHGNQPQHF
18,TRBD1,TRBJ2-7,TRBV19,CASSRLELSGTGSSEQYF
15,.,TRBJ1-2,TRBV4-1,CASSPGDSGSRGYTF
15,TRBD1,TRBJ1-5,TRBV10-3,CAISGGQGSVQPQHF
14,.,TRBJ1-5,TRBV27,CASSLGIGNQPQHF
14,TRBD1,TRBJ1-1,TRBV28,CASTRQGTNTEAFF
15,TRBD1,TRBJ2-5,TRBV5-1,CASSLEDRGRGTQYF
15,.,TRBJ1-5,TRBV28,CASRKGGQQNQPQHF
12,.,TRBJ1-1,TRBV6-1,CASRGTQTEAFF
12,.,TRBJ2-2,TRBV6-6,CASSPATGELFF
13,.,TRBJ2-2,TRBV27,CASSQLNTGELFF
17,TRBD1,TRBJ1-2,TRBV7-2,CASTLDRGREGVYGYTF
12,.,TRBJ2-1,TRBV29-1,CSAPTSYNEQFF
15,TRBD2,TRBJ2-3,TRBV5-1,CASSLEGLASDTQYF
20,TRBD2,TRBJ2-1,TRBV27,CASRKTSGRDIPSSYNEQFF
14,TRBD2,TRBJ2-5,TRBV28,CASSLQREIGTQYF
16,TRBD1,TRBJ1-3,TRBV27,CASRLRGTGAGNTIYF
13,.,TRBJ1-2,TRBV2,CASSEDRVYGYTF
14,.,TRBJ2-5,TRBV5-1,CASSLRASQETQYF
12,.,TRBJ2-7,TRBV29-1,CSVGRVGYEQYF
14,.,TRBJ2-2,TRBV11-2,CASSLVRYTGELFF
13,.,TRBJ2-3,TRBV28,CASSLFGTDTQYF
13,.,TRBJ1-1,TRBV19,CASTPSVWAEAFF
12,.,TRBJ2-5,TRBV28,CASSLVRETQYF
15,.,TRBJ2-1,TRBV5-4,CASSLVGPSYNEQFF
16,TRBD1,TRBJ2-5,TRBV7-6,CASSLTGARGEETQYF
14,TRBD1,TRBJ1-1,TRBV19,CASSIGTGGTEAFF
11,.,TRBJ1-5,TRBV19,CSRRINQPQHF
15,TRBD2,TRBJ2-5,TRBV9,CASSIAGSRQETQYF
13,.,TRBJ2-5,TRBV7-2,CASRLGPGETQYF
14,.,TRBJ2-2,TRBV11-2,CASTYREGTGELFF
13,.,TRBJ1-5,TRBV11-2,CASSRTPNQPQHF
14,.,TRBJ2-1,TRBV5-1,CASSFRDNYNEQFF
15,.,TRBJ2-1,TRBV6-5,CASSYASGVYNEQFF
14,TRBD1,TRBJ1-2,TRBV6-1,CASSAPGQMYGYTF
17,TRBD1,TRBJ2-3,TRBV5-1,CASSFPLTGEGTDTQYF
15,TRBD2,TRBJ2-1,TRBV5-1,CASSFLPSGNNEQFF